This T cell receptor beta chain was identified in a study of regulatory T cells in long-lasting Graves disease. The CDR3 is 15 residues long. In germline, CDR1 is SGHTA, CDR2 FQGTGA. V lost 2 bases, J lost 6 bases, and 14 bases lay in between. A word on this clonotype: What it recognizes is unknown.

TCR beta libraries were built with iRepertoire HTBI primers and Arm-PCR of CDR3 regions. One entry per CDR3 protein, called by TCRdb with MiXCR from the multiplex PCR reads. This sample has around 340,000 distinct CDR3 sequences, with about 20% found just once. The sample's time point: persistent/refractory GD, antithyroid drugs over 5 years with positive TRAb. Generation of the TCR library employed RNA extracted from PBMCs. Study outcomes and limitations: TRBV28, TRBJ1-2 and TRBJ2-5 were favored in persistent disease. More public clonotypes were shared by persistent patients (about 3,000) than by new patients (fewer than 1,000).

This sequence was found in a female donor with Graves disease. The source was peripheral blood mononuclear cells (PBMCs), collected when the disease was refractory, from a patient treated with antithyroid drugs. This rearrangement joins TRBV7-3 to TRBJ2-1; D gene ambiguous. The CDR3 DNA is TGTGCCAGCAGCTTACCCCTCTCGGCGACCAATGAGCAGTTCTTC. Protein product: CASSLPLSATNEQFF.